This is a list of T cell receptor beta chains from one sample in a study of early T cells in non-severe SARS-CoV-2 infection. MiXCR, applied by TCRdb to the 5' RACE reads, yields one record per CDR3 protein. The sample lists about 33,000 distinct CDR3 sequences; around 5% were seen once. Sequencing was performed on whole blood. All receptors come from an adult who was a healthcare worker with PCR-confirmed SARS-CoV-2 infection or an uninfected control (not recorded which). Both conserved end residues are part of each CDR3. A D gene is named only where the DNA matches it firmly. Size is stated for part of the rows, as once, few or many counts, or as a class when the clone is expanded.

>TRBJ2-7|TRBV12-3/TRBV12-4|TRBD2|many
TGTGCCAGCAGTTTCAGGACTAGCGGAACCTACGAGCAGTACTTC
CASSFRTSGTYEQYF
>TRBJ1-5|TRBV19|.|many
TGTGCCAGTAGTATTCCGGGGGGCAGCGGCAATCAGCCCCAGCATTTT
CASSIPGGSGNQPQHF
>TRBJ1-5|TRBV28|.|few
TGTGCCAGCAGTGGTAAGGTTTACCAGCCCCAGCATTTT
CASSGKVYQPQHF
>TRBJ1-1|TRBV3-2|.|few
TGTGCCAGCAGCCCCGGGACAGGGGTGTTCAAAACTGAAGCTTTCTTT
CASSPGTGVFKTEAFF
>TRBJ2-1|TRBV28|.|.
TGTGCCAGCAGTTTACAGTGGAATGAGCAGTTCTTC
CASSLQWNEQFF
>TRBJ2-5|TRBV29-1|.|few
TGCAGCGTTGACTCCTTCCAAGAGACCCAGTACTTC
CSVDSFQETQYF
>TRBJ1-2|TRBV10-3|TRBD1|.
TGTGCCATCAGTGAGTCCGCACCGGGACAGGGCTATGGCTACACCTTC
CAISESAPGQGYGYTF
>TRBJ2-7|TRBV27|TRBD2|many
TGTGCCAGCAGTTTTTCTGCCGGGACTAGGCCAACTTTC
CASSFSAGTRPTF
>TRBJ2-5|TRBV12-3/TRBV12-4|.|.
TGTGCCAGCAGTTTACCCCTAGGGGGGGGGCGTGGAGAGACCCAGTACTTC
CASSLPLGGGRGETQYF
>TRBJ2-7|TRBV7-3|.|few
TGTGCCAGCAGCACGAGGGGGAGCTCCTACGAGCAGTACTTC
CASSTRGSSYEQYF
>TRBJ1-6|TRBV20-1|.|many
TGCAGTGCTAGCGGGGCAGGGGATTCACCCCTCCACTTT
CSASGAGDSPLHF
>TRBJ2-7|TRBV10-2|TRBD2|many
TGCGCCAGCAGACTCTCCAAGATAGCGGGGGGCCCCTACGAGCAGTACTTC
CASRLSKIAGGPYEQYF
>TRBJ1-1|TRBV10-3|.|.
TGTGCCATCCTGTTAGATTTGAACACTGAAGCTTTCTTT
CAILLDLNTEAFF
>TRBJ2-3|TRBV11-2|.|many
TGTGCCAGCAGCTTAGATCCAGTTACTGATACGCAGTATTTT
CASSLDPVTDTQYF
>TRBJ2-7|TRBV28|TRBD1|many
TGTGCCAGCAGTTTAGTCGGACAGGGCGGCTACGAGCAGTACTTC
CASSLVGQGGYEQYF
>TRBJ1-5|TRBV4-2|.|few
TGTGCCAGCAGCCAAGAATGGGATAGGGTTCAGCCCCAGCATTTT
CASSQEWDRVQPQHF
>TRBJ2-1|TRBV5-1|TRBD1|many
TGCGCCAGCAGCCTAGGACAGGGGTCCTACAATGAGCAGTTCTTC
CASSLGQGSYNEQFF
>TRBJ1-4|TRBV6-6|.|.
TGTGCCAGCACCCCACAACGGGGGGAAAAACTGTTTTTT
CASTPQRGEKLFF
>TRBJ1-5|TRBV7-9|.|many
TGTGCCAGCAGCTTAAACGGCCGGGACCAGCCCCAGCATTTT
CASSLNGRDQPQHF
>TRBJ1-4|TRBV7-8|.|many
TGTGCCAGCAGCTTAGGCAGGGTCCGACCGAATGAAAAACTGTTTTTT
CASSLGRVRPNEKLFF
>TRBJ2-7|TRBV29-1|.|few
TGCAGCGTTGCCCGGAACTCCTACGAGCAGTACTTC
CSVARNSYEQYF
>TRBJ2-7|TRBV28|.|many
TGTGCCAGCAGCCTATCGGGTAGTTATAAGGTTAACGAGCAGTACTTC
CASSLSGSYKVNEQYF
>TRBJ1-2|TRBV18|.|many
TGTGCCAGCTCACCACTACCACGGTATAACTATGGCTACACCTTC
CASSPLPRYNYGYTF
>TRBJ2-1|TRBV5-1|TRBD2|few
TGCGCCAGCAGCTCGAAGGGACTAGCGGGGGGATTTGAGCAGTTCTTC
CASSSKGLAGGFEQFF
>TRBJ2-7|TRBV12-3/TRBV12-4|.|many
TGTGCCAGCGGTGCAGGGTCCTACGAGCAGTACTTC
CASGAGSYEQYF
>TRBJ1-4|TRBV5-4|TRBD1|many
TGTGCCAGCAGCAAGGGACAGACTAATGAAAAACTGTTTTTT
CASSKGQTNEKLFF
>TRBJ2-7|TRBV7-2|TRBD2|few
TGTGCCAGCAGATCCACCGCGGGGGGGTTGAACGAGCAGTACTTC
CASRSTAGGLNEQYF
>TRBJ1-2|TRBV29-1|TRBD1|many
TGCAGCGTTGGACAGGGGACGGGTGGCTACACCTTC
CSVGQGTGGYTF
>TRBJ2-7|TRBV20-1|TRBD1|few
TGCAGTGCGACCTCCGGGACAGGGGTCTTGGAGCAGTACTTC
CSATSGTGVLEQYF
>TRBJ1-5|TRBV6-5|TRBD1|many
TGTGCCAGCAGGGACAGGGCCGACCAGCCCCAGCATTTT
CASRDRADQPQHF
>TRBJ2-2|TRBV28|.|many
TGTGCCAGCAGCCATCACCAGGGGTTGGTGAGCACCGGGGAGCTGTTTTTT
CASSHHQGLVSTGELFF
>TRBJ1-1|TRBV3-1|.|many
TGTGCCAGCAGCCAAGAGTTGGGGTTTGAAGCTTTCTTT
CASSQELGFEAFF
>TRBJ2-7|TRBV29-1|.|many
TGCAGCGCCGGTACAGGTCTAGAGCAGTACTTC
CSAGTGLEQYF
>TRBJ1-6|TRBV27|TRBD1|.
TGTGCCAGCAGTCCTAGACAGGGAAATTCACCCCTCCACTTT
CASSPRQGNSPLHF
>TRBJ2-1|TRBV5-1|TRBD2|many
TGCGCCAGCAGCCCTGGACTAGCGGGGGGGCTTGAGCAGTTCTTC
CASSPGLAGGLEQFF
>TRBJ1-1|TRBV18|TRBD1|few
TGTGCCAGCTCACCAACAGGGGGATACTCCGAAGCTTTCTTT
CASSPTGGYSEAFF
>TRBJ2-6|TRBV6-1|.|few
TGTGCCAGCAGTGGGACCCTCTCTGGGGCCAACGTCCTGACTTTC
CASSGTLSGANVLTF
>TRBJ2-4|TRBV12-3/TRBV12-4|.|many
TGTGCCAGCAGTTTCAACTCCGGAAACATTCAGTACTTC
CASSFNSGNIQYF
>TRBJ1-1|TRBV6-6|.|many
TGTGCCAGCACGGGGGATTACACTGAAGCTTTCTTT
CASTGDYTEAFF
>TRBJ2-4|TRBV6-2/TRBV6-3|TRBD2|many
TGTGCCAGCAGTCCCGGGACTAGCGGGGGGCCTAGGGACTTC
CASSPGTSGGPRDF
>TRBJ2-2|TRBV27|.|medium-sized
TGTGCCAGCAGGGTAGGATACACCGGGGAGCTGTTTTTT
CASRVGYTGELFF
>TRBJ1-2|TRBV28|.|many
TGTGCCAGCAAGTCTCTGCCTAAGCAAGGCTACACCTTC
CASKSLPKQGYTF
>TRBJ1-6|TRBV7-2|TRBD1|many
TGTGCCAGCAGCCCCACCACAGGGGCTTCACCCCTCCACTTT
CASSPTTGASPLHF
>TRBJ2-3|TRBV7-9|.|many
TGTGCCAGCAGCTTGGGAACGACTGCAGATACGCAGTATTTT
CASSLGTTADTQYF
>TRBJ1-1|TRBV20-1|.|few
TGCAGTGCTAGAGTCCGGGACCGAGAAGCTTTCTTT
CSARVRDREAFF
>TRBJ2-5|TRBV9|TRBD2|many
TGTGCCAGCAGCTCGGGACTAGCGGGCCCTCAAGAGACCCAGTACTTC
CASSSGLAGPQETQYF
>TRBJ1-5|TRBV29-1|.|many
TGCAGCGTGTCAGGAGACAATCAGCCCCAGCATTTT
CSVSGDNQPQHF
>TRBJ1-2|TRBV3-1|.|few
TGTGCCAGCAGCCACGCGGTGGGGGCATATGGCTACACCTTC
CASSHAVGAYGYTF
>TRBJ2-7|TRBV6-5|TRBD1|many
TGTGCCAGCAGTCGAACAGGACAGGAACTAGAAGCCTACGAGCAGTACTTC
CASSRTGQELEAYEQYF
>TRBJ2-1|TRBV25-1|TRBD2|many
TGTGCCAGCACTCCCCCGGGGGGCTACAATGAGCAGTTCTTC
CASTPPGGYNEQFF
>TRBJ2-7|TRBV6-5|.|.
TGTGCCAGCAGTTACCCGTCCGGCAGCGGGCGATCATCCTACGAGCAGTACTTC
CASSYPSGSGRSSYEQYF
>TRBJ1-6|TRBV6-5|TRBD1|many
TGTGCCAGCAGTTCCTCCGTAGGGACAGGGAATTCACCCCTCCACTTT
CASSSSVGTGNSPLHF
>TRBJ2-7|TRBV19|TRBD1|many
TGTGCCAGTAGCCGGGACAGGGGAGACGAGCAGTACTTC
CASSRDRGDEQYF
>TRBJ2-7|TRBV7-2|TRBD1|many
TGTGCCAGCAGCTTAGGAGCACAGGGGGGAGCTTACGAGCAGTACTTC
CASSLGAQGGAYEQYF
>TRBJ1-2|TRBV7-3|.|.
TGTGCCAGCAGCTTAGCCTCAGGCAGAGGCTACACCTTC
CASSLASGRGYTF
>TRBJ2-1|TRBV5-1|.|.
TGCGCCAGCAGCTTGGTAGGGTACAATGAGCAGTTCTTC
CASSLVGYNEQFF
>TRBJ2-3|TRBV5-4|TRBD2|many
TGTGCCAGCAGCCTCCCTAGCGGGGGGGGCACAGATACGCAGTATTTT
CASSLPSGGGTDTQYF
>TRBJ1-6|TRBV7-2|.|many
TGTGCCAGCAGCTTAATGGGAGGTGGGTCACCCCTCCACTTT
CASSLMGGGSPLHF
>TRBJ2-2|TRBV6-4|.|many
TGTGCCAGCAGTACGACCGGGATGCACACCGGGGAGCTGTTTTTT
CASSTTGMHTGELFF
>TRBJ1-2|TRBV2|.|few
TGTGCCAGCAGCCAATTACCAGGGGCTGGTGGCTACACCTTC
CASSQLPGAGGYTF